One T cell receptor (beta chain) is described in this entry. This clone occurred a few times. Its cognate antigen has yet to be identified. Base qualities are not at hand, and no much larger clone is one base apart. The entry originates in a study of cytomegalovirus exposure and HLA in healthy donors (dated by TCRdb to 2016 to 2017). The study in broad terms: In an earlier analysis of approximately 640 of the donors, about 260 Gb of sequence data and 95 million to 130 million unique TCR beta sequences from roughly 180 million T cells were reported. The T cell repertoires of 670 or so subjects were profiled by immunosequencing and related to cytomegalovirus serostatus. To predict cytomegalovirus infection status, the study brought together high-throughput TCR immunosequencing, statistical association of individual TCRs with disease status, and machine learning. The later analysis used no new phenotypic data to find candidate immune exposures, relying instead on TCR beta sequences and their occurrence across donors. A later genetic analysis used genome-wide SNP genotypes for 398 of the 666 donors, treating that subset as a discovery cohort. Besides the first cohort of roughly 660 subjects, a separate validation cohort made up of roughly 130 different subjects was used. Among approximately 370 genotyped donors of the cohort, an average of approximately 200,000 unique TCR beta nucleotide sequences was sequenced per donor, of which 15% to 20% were non-productive. An earlier analysis of 587 of the donors used high-throughput TCR beta sequencing to judge whether each TCR beta V gene segment behaved as functional or pseudogenic. Every repertoire in the discovery cohort had been generated on one and the same sequencing platform. Typing coverage varied by locus: roughly 629-640 donors for A, B, C, DRB1 and DQB1; approximately 560 for DQA1; more than 600 for DPA1; more than 450 for DPB1. HLA typing included class I and class II loci at four-digit resolution. Approximately 300 gigabases of sequencing data and 91 million or so unique TCR sequences made up an early release that covered over 550 HLA-typed donors. Of the roughly 400 genotyped donors, less than 85% were placed in the genetic ancestry cluster associated with self-reported Caucasian donors. A later analysis re-analyzed previously published TCR beta repertoires from 666 donors and added high-resolution HLA genotyping to study TCR occurrence patterns. Donor age, sex, ethnicity and CMV serostatus were collected together with the repertoire data. The study aimed to test whether signatures of past pathogen exposure could be identified by cataloging public T cell receptors. Four or five DR-DQ haplotypes were handled as single units for association and clustering, since linkage in the cohort was strong. The study at large found these results: A later analysis found that most CMV-associated TCR beta chains appeared HLA-restricted, with HLA associations seemingly driven largely by CMV exposure. Because counts were too low, about 17 rarely observed V segments, including chromosome 9 orphons, were excluded from the earlier analysis of under 650 of the donors. The authors suggested that the approach could potentially be extended to other disease states and immunological phenotypes. A further reported finding was that TCR beta sequences accurately predicted the HLA-A and HLA-B alleles for most subjects in the first cohort. Presence/absence analyses assumed roughly uniform sequencing depth across donors, an assumption that may not hold. Correlated functional status among segregating V segments might reflect linkage disequilibrium, but an unknown experimental factor could not be ruled out. CMV serostatus was the only immune exposure information available for the cohort. A cluster of highly shared sequence variants was judged likely to be a technical artifact of the sequencing pipeline. In an earlier analysis of approximately 590 of the donors, most TCR beta V segments were observed in productive rearrangements about 87% or about 30% of the time, broadly matching IMGT annotations. Several of the top co-occurrence clusters appeared to be linked to parvovirus B19, influenza, CMV and Epstein-Barr virus, according to a later analysis. V-gene and J-gene trimming of TCR beta chains was associated with a missense DCLRE1C variant in a later genetic analysis, and the association was replicated in an independent cohort. Most TCR sequences were seen in very few donors, while some public TCRs were found in many individuals. The classifier was reported to diagnose cytomegalovirus status with high specificity and sensitivity in both the original cohort and the validation cohort. Some IMGT-functional V segments, including TRBV6-2 and TRBV6-3, could not be distinguished by the 87-base-pair reads and were therefore excluded. In a later analysis, the rate of TCR association differed among HLA loci, with DRB1 alleles having the most associated TCRs and HLA-C alleles having the fewest. In this cohort, only TCR beta chains were sequenced, and detectable features were limited by the absence of alpha or paired-chain data. A later genetic analysis reported fewer N-insertions in productive TCRs among donors in an Asian-associated ancestry cluster than the roughly 720-donor mean. The study gave a list of under 200 TCR beta chains associated with cytomegalovirus. In vitro tests confirmed that a few of the cytomegalovirus-associated TCR beta chains recognize cytomegalovirus antigens. A later analysis found that HLA-associated TCR beta chains were more clonally expanded and had lower generation probabilities than equally common non-associated chains. HLA typing was unavailable for some donors at each locus, so association tests used only the typed subset. When HLA alleles, especially DR and DQ, strongly co-occurred, attributing TCR associations to individual alleles was difficult. At a false discovery rate of 0.05, a later analysis linked under 20,000 TCR beta sequences to specific HLA alleles.

Germline trimming: 3 bases from V, 4 bases from J; junction bases outside gene matches: 2. The CDR1 and CDR2 encoded by the germline V gene are SGHVS and FNYEAQ. Its CDR3 holds 15 amino acids, cysteine through phenylalanine. Of the read, only the CDR3 DNA is kept; its 45 bases are in frame from base 1. The cohort was made up of approximately 700 healthy bone marrow donors. At the time of sampling, every cohort member was nominally healthy, though immune exposures that went unrecorded were likely present. The donor was CMV seropositive and was included in the group of almost 300 seropositive cohort members. A peripheral blood sample was collected from each donor, and TCR beta sequencing was performed on peripheral blood mononuclear cells. Genomic DNA extraction from the blood cell samples was performed with the Qiagen DNeasy Blood Extraction Kit. Library prep was done by the immunoSEQ multiplex PCR assay. For the multiplex PCR, a mixture combining 60 forward primers for TCR Vbeta segments and 13 reverse primers for TCR Jbeta segments was used. A multiplex PCR assay on genomic DNA amplified the CDR3 region of rearranged TCR beta genes. The Illumina HiSeq System was used to sequence the amplified TCR beta libraries as 87-base-pair reads. As for the authors' bioinformatics: A later analysis tallied around 87 million unique TCR beta chains across the 660 or so repertoires, and some 12 million of those chains were shared by two or more donors. To remove PCR and sequencing errors, raw reads were error-corrected and collapsed into unique sequences using a nearest-neighbor algorithm that merged closely related sequences. CDR3 sequences were aligned to IMGT reference sequences to assign V, D and J gene segments. Each retained sequence needed at least a six-nucleotide match to both a V gene segment and a J gene segment. Rearrangements were called productive when the CDR3 lacked stop codons and stayed in frame with V and J; all others were non-productive. CDR3 was defined according to IMGT convention as the region running from the second conserved V-encoded cysteine to the conserved J-encoded phenylalanine. The earlier analysis of approximately 500 of the donors excluded sequences that lacked an unambiguous match to a single V gene segment. An earlier analysis of fewer than 750 of the donors called V segments functional above 56.7% productive rearrangements and segregating when the between-donor standard deviation exceeded 5%. A statistical classification framework was built for diagnosing cytomegalovirus status from the catalog of TCR beta chain sequences. V and J gene assignment, in a later analysis, came from comparing TCR nucleotide sequences with IMGT/GENE-DB human TR gene sequences. Using the TCRdist pipeline, a later analysis assigned CDR3 sequences along with most-parsimonious VDJ recombination scenarios. In a later analysis, each TCR beta chain was defined by its CDR3 amino acid sequence together with its V-gene family, and reads lacking a unique V-gene family were excluded. As a way to deal with suspected cross-contamination and a sequencing artifact, a later analysis dropped roughly 600 nucleotide sequences that were highly shared and had low generation probability. A later analysis calculated a clonal expansion index for each public chain from normalized within-repertoire ranks of inferred template counts. In a later analysis, generation probabilities were computed with a VDJ recombination model fitted to out-of-frame rearrangements, and the resulting probabilities were checked against IGoR. Hypergeometric tests were used in a later analysis to score TCR-TCR, TCR-HLA and TCR-CMV co-occurrence, with a repertoire-size bias correction applied to the TCR pairs. To estimate false discovery rates, a later analysis permuted the HLA or CMV assignments 20 times. In a later analysis, co-occurring TCRs were grouped using DBSCAN, with TCRdist sequence similarity added in when clustering inside HLA-allele-positive subsets. Repertoires with fewer than 30,000 or more than 120,000 public chains were left out of co-occurrence clustering, as were about 5 repertoires with anomalous nucleotide sharing. Held by TCRdb, this immuneACCESS table contains in-frame sequences only and omits some clones. Under half of the omission traces to an unresolved V gene where checked; the cause of the rest is unknown. From that table come the V and J calls and clone size; the DNA was used to work out D and trimming. The sample table holds about 86,000 clones, of which roughly three quarters were seen once. The ten most abundant clones make up roughly 14% of the sample.

Sequenced input: PBMCs. The receptor's source is a woman aged 35 to 49 in good health and CMV-seropositive. This chain is built from TRBV7-6 and TRBJ1-6, with 8 central nucleotides matching TRBD1. The CDR3: CASSFTGGYNSPLHF. The DNA is TGTGCCAGCAGCTTCACAGGGGGTTATAATTCACCCCTCCACTTT. Joined to the reference TRBV7-6 and TRBJ1-6 proteins, this CDR3 gives the full variable domain: GAGVSQSPRYKVTKRGQDVALRCDPISGHVSLYWYRQALGQGPEFLTYFNYEAQQDKSGLPNDRFSAERPEGSISTLTIQRTEQRDSAMYRCASSFTGGYNSPLHFGNGTRLTVT.